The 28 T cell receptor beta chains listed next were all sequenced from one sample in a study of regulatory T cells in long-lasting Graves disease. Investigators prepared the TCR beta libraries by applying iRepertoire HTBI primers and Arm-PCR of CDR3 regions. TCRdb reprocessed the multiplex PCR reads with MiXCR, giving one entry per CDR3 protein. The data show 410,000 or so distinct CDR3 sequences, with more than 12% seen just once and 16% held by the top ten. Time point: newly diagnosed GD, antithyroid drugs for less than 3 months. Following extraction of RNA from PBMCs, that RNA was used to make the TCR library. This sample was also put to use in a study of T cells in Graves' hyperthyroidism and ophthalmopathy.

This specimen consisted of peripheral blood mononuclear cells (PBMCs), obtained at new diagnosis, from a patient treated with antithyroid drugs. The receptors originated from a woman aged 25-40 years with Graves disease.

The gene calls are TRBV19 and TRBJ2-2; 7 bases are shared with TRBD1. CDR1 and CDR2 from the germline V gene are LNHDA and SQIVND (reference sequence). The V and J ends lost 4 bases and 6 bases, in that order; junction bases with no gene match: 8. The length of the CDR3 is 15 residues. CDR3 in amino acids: CASSRHRGSSGELFF. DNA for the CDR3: TGTGCCAGTAGTAGACACAGGGGTTCGTCCGGGGAGCTGTTTTTT.

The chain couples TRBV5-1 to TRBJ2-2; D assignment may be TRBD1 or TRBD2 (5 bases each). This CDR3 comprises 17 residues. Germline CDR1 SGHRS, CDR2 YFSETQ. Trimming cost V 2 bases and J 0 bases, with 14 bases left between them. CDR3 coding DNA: TGCGCCAGCAGCTTTGGCCTTGGGACCTCGAACACCGGGGAGCTGTTTTTT. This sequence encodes CASSFGLGTSNTGELFF.

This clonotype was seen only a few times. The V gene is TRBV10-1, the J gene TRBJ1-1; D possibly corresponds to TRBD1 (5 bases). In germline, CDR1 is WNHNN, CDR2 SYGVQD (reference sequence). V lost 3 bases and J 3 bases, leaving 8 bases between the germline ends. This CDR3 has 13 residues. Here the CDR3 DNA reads TGCGCCAGCAGTGACACGGGGGACACTGAAGCTTTCTTT. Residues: CASSDTGDTEAFF.

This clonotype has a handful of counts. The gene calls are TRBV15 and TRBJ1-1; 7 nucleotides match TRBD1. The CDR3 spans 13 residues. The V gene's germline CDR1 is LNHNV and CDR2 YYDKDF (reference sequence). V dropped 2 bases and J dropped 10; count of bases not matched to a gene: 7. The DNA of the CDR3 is TGTGCCACCAGCAGACCACAGGGGATGGCAGCTTTCTTT. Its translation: CATSRPQGMAAFF. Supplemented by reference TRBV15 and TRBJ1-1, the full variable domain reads DAMVIQNPRYQVTQFGKPVTLSCSQTLNHNVMYWYQQKSSQAPKLLFHYYDKDFNNEADTPDNFQSRRPNTSFCFLDIRSPGLGDTAMYLCATSRPQGMAAFFGQGTRLTVV.

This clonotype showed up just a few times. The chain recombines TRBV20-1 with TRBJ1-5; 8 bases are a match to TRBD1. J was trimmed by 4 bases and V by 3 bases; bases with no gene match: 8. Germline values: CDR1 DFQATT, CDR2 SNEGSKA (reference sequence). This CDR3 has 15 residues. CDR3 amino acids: CSARFGQGGNQPQHF. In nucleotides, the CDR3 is TGCAGTGCTAGGTTTGGACAGGGAGGGAATCAGCCCCAGCATTTT.

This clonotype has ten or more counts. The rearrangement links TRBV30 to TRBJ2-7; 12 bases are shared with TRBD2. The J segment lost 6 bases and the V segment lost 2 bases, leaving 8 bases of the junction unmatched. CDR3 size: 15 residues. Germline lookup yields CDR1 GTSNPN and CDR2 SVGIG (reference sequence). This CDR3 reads CAWSISSGRVSEQYF. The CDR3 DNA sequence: TGTGCCTGGAGTATATCTAGCGGGAGGGTGAGCGAGCAGTACTTC. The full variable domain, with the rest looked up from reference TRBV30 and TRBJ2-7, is SQTIHQWPATLVQPVGSPLSLECTVEGTSNPNLYWYRQAAGRGLQLLFYSVGIGQISSEVPQNLSASRPQDRQFILSSKKLLLSDSGFYLCAWSISSGRVSEQYFGPGTRLTVT.

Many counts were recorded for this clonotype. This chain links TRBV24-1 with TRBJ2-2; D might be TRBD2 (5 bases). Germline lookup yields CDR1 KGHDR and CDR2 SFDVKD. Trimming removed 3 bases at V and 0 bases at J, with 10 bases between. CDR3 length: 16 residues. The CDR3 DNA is TGTGCCACCAGTGATGCCGGGATCACGAACACCGGGGAGCTGTTTTTT. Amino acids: CATSDAGITNTGELFF.

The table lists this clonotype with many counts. The CDR3 spells CASSQATSGYNEQFF. The CDR3 DNA reads as TGTGCCAGCAGCCAAGCTACTAGCGGGTACAATGAGCAGTTCTTC. The rearrangement joins TRBV4-2 to TRBJ2-1, with 9 bases that match TRBD2. V was pared by 1 base and J by 4 bases, with 2 bases of the junction left unmatched. The CDR3 extends over 15 amino acids. Germline CDR1 LGHNA, CDR2 YNFKEQ.

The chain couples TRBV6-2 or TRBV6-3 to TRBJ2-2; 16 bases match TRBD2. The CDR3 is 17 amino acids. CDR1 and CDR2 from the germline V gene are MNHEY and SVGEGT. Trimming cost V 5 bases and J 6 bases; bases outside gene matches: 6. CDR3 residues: CASSRLGTSGGAGELFF. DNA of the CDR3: TGTGCCAGCAGTCGACTGGGGACTAGCGGGGGGGCCGGGGAGCTGTTTTTT.

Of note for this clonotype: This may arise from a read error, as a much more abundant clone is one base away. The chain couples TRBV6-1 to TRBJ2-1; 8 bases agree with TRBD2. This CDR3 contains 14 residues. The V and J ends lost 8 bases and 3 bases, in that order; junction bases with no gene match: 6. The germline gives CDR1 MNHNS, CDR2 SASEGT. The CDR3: CASWLSGSYNEQFF. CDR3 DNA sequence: TGTGCCAGCTGGTTGAGCGGGAGCTACAATGAGCAGTTCTTC.

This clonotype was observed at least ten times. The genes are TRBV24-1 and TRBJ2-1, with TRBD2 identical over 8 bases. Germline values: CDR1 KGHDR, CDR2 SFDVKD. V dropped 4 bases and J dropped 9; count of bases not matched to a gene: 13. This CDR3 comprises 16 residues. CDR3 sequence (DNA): TGTGCCACCAGTGACTTAAGCGGGAGCGGGCTTGGTGAGCAGTTCTTC. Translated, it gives CATSDLSGSGLGEQFF.

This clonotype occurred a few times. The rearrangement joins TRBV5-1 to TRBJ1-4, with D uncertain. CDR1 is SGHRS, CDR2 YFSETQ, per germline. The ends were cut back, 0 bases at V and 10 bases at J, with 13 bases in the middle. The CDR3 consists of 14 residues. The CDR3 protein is CASSLAGAEGKLFF. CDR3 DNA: TGCGCCAGCAGCTTGGCCGGAGCGGAGGGAAAACTGTTTTTT.

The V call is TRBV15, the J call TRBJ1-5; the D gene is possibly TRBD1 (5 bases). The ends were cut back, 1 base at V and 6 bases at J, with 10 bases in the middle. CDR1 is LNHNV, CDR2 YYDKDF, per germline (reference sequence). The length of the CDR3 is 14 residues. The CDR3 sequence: CATSRGTTGQPQHF. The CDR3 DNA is TGTGCCACCAGCAGAGGGACAACCGGTCAGCCCCAGCATTTT.

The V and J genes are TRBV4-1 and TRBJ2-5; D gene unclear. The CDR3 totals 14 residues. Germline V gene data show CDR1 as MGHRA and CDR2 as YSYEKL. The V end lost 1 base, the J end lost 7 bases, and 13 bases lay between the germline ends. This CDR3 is CASSQVPNRGTQYF. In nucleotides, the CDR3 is TGCGCCAGCAGCCAAGTGCCTAATAGAGGGACCCAGTACTTC.

CDR3 bases: TGCGCCAGCAGCCAAGTGGGCAGGGGTGGAAACACCATATATTTT. As protein: CASSQVGRGGNTIYF. This chain joins TRBV4-1 and TRBJ1-3; possible D gene TRBD1, 6 bases. Germline CDR1 reads MGHRA; CDR2 reads YSYEKL. The CDR3 contains 15 residues. Trimming took off 1 base at V and 3 bases at J, with 10 bases between the two ends.

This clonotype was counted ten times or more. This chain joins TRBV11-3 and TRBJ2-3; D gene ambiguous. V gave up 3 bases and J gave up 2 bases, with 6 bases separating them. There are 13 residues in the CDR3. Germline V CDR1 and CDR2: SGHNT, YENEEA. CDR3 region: CASSFADTDTQYF. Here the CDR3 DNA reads TGTGCCAGCAGCTTTGCAGACACAGATACGCAGTATTTT.

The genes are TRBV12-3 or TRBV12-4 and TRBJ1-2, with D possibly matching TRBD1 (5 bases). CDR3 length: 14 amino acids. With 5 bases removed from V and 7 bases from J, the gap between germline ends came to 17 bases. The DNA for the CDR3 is TGTGCCAGCAGTCCAAGGTACGGGGCCGGTGGCTACACCTTC. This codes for CASSPRYGAGGYTF.

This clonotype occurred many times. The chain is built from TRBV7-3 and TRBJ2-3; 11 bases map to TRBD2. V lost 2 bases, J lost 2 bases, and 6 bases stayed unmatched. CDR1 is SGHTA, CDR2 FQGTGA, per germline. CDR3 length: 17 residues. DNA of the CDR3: TGTGCCAGCAGCTTAGGTCATAGCGGGAGGGCCACAGATACGCAGTATTTT. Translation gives CASSLGHSGRATDTQYF.

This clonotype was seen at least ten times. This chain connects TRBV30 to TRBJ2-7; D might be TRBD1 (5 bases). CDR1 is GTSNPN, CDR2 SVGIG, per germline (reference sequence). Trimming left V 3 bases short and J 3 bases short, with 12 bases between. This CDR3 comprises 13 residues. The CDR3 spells CAWSLGHLYEQYF. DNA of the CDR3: TGTGCCTGGAGCTTAGGACACCTCTACGAGCAGTACTTC.

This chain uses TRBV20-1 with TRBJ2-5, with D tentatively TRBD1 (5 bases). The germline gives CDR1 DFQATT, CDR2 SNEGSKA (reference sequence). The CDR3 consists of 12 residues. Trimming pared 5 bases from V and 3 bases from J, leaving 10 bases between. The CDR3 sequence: CSAETVEETQYF. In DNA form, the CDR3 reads TGCAGTGCTGAGACAGTTGAAGAGACCCAGTACTTC.

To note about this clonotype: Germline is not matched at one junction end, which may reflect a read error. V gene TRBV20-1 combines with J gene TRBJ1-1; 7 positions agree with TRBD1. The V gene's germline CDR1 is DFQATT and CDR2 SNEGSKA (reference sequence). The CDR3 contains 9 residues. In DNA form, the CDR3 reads TGCAGTGCTACCCAGGGACAGACCTTT. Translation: CSATQGQTF.

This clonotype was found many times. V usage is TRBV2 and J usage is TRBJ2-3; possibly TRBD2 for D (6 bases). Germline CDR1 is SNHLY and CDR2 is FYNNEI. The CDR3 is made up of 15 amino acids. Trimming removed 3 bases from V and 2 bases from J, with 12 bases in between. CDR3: CASSDSWGDTDTQYF. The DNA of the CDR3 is TGTGCCAGCAGTGATTCCTGGGGGGACACAGATACGCAGTATTTT.

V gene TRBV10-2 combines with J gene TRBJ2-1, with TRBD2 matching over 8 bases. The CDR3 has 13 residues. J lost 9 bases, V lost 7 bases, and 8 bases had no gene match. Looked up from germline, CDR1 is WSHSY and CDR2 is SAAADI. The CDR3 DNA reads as TGCGCCAGCAATTCGGGAGGGCCGTTTGAGCAGTTCTTC. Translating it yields CASNSGGPFEQFF.

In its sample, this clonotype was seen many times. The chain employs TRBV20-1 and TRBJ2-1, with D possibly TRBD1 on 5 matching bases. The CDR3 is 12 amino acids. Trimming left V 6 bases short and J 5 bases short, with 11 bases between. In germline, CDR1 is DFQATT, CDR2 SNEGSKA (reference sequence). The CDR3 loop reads CSAKDTNNEQFF. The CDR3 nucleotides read TGCAGTGCCAAGGACACGAACAATGAGCAGTTCTTC.

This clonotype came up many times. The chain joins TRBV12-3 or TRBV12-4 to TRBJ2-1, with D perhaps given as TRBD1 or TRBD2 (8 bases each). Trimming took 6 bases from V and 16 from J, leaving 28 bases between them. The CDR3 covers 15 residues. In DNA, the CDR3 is TGTGCCAGCAGACGGACAGGGAGGGGTAGCGGGGTCGGATTCTTC. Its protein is CASRRTGRGSGVGFF.

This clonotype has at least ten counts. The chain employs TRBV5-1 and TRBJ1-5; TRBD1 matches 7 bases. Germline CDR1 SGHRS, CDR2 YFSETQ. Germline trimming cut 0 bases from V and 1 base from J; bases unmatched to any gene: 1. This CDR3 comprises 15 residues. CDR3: CASSLEGQSNQPQHF. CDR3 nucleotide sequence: TGCGCCAGCAGCTTGGAGGGACAGAGCAATCAGCCCCAGCATTTT.

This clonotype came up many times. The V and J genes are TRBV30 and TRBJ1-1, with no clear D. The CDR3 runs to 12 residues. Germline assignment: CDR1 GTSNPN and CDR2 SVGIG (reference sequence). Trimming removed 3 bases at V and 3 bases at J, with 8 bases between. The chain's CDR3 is CAWRVLDTEAFF. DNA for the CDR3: TGTGCCTGGAGAGTCTTGGACACTGAAGCTTTCTTT.

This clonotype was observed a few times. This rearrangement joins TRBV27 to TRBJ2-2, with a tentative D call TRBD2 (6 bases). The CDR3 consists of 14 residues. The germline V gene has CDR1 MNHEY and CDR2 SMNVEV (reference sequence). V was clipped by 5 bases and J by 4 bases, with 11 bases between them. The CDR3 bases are TGTGCCAGCAGTCCGGGACTTATCACCGGGGAGCTGTTTTTT. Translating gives CASSPGLITGELFF.